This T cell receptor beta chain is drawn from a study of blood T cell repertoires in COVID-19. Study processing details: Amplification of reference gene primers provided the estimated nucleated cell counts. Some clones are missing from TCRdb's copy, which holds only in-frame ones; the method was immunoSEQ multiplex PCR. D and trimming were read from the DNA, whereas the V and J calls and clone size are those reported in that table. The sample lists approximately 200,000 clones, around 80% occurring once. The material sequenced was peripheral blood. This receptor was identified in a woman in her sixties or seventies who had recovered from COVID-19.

CDR3 loop: CATTGATNEKLFF. In nucleotides, the CDR3 is TGTGCCACTACCGGTGCAACTAATGAAAAACTGTTTTTT. The J gene is TRBJ1-4, the V gene TRBV19, with no clear D. Deletions cut 10 bases from V and 0 bases from J, with 9 bases between. The CDR3 is made up of 13 amino acids. Germline CDR1 reads LNHDA; CDR2 reads SQIVND (reference sequence).